These 24 T cell receptor beta chains were sequenced from one sample in a study of cytomegalovirus exposure and HLA in healthy donors. 13 Jbeta primers and 60 Vbeta primers were used for the PCR. Generated by immunoSEQ multiplex PCR, the TCRdb table keeps only in-frame clones and is missing some. This table has more than 100,000 clones, around 77% appearing once. The sequenced sample was PBMCs. The receptor set was obtained from a woman aged 55 to 70 in good health and CMV-seronegative.

The J gene is TRBJ2-2, the V gene TRBV28; 8 positions match TRBD2. The germline gives CDR1 MDHEN, CDR2 SYDVKM. This CDR3 comprises 15 residues. Trimming at V came to 6 bases and at J to 0 bases, leaving 3 bases not matched to a gene. CDR3 loop: CASSAGGANTGELFF. The CDR3 region has the DNA TGTGCCAGCAGCGCGGGGGGCGCGAACACCGGGGAGCTGTTTTTT.

Turning to this clone: One junction end disagrees with the germline gene, perhaps due to a read error. The chain carries TRBV5-1 and TRBJ2-7, with TRBD2 matching 9 bases. The germline V gene encodes CDR1 SGHRS and CDR2 YFSETQ. This CDR3 has 16 residues. In DNA form, the CDR3 reads TGCGCCAGCAGATTGGGAGCTAGCGGGATTGGTTACGAGCAGTACTTC. Translating gives CASRLGASGIGYEQYF.

The genes are TRBV15 and TRBJ2-7, with TRBD2 matching over 7 bases. CDR1 is LNHNV, CDR2 YYDKDF, per germline (reference sequence). This CDR3 has 14 residues. The ends lost 4 bases at V and 6 bases at J; junction bases unmatched: 9. The CDR3, as DNA: TGTGCCACCAGCATCGGAAGGGGAGGGCTCGAGCAGTACTTC. This gives the protein CATSIGRGGLEQYF.

The DNA for the CDR3 is TGTGCCAGCAGCGTAGGAGGGACCTACGAGCAGTACTTC. It specifies CASSVGGTYEQYF. The chain combines TRBV9 with TRBJ2-7, with D tentatively TRBD2 (5 bases). The CDR3 extends over 13 amino acids. Trimming stripped 0 bases from V and 2 bases from J, with 6 bases between. Germline assignment: CDR1 SGDLS and CDR2 YYNGEE.

V usage is TRBV10-2 and J usage is TRBJ2-5; TRBD2 matches 11 bases. The CDR3 contains 15 residues. Unmatched junction bases numbered 1, after V lost 3 bases and J lost 1 base. The germline CDR1 and CDR2 sequences are WSHSY and SAAADI. The CDR3 protein is CASSEGTSGQETQYF. In DNA, the CDR3 is TGCGCCAGCAGTGAAGGGACTAGCGGCCAAGAGACCCAGTACTTC.

This chain joins TRBV7-9 and TRBJ2-2, with a tentative D call TRBD2 (6 bases). CDR1 is SEHNR, CDR2 FQNEAQ, per germline (reference sequence). Trimming took 6 bases from V and 8 from J, leaving 19 bases between them. This CDR3 is 15 amino acids long. The CDR3 reads CASRGGRGLVGELFF. The CDR3 DNA follows: TGTGCCAGCAGAGGCGGGCGGGGCCTAGTGGGGGAGCTGTTTTTT.

The rearrangement links TRBV5-1 to TRBJ2-4; D ambiguous. V dropped 0 bases and J dropped 9 bases, with 10 bases sitting between them. Germline V gene lookup returns CDR1 SGHRS and CDR2 YFSETQ. The CDR3 covers 13 residues. CDR3 DNA sequence: TGCGCCAGCAGCTTGGGAGGCTCTGGCATTCAGTACTTC. This codes for CASSLGGSGIQYF.

The chain combines TRBV5-1 with TRBJ2-1; tentatively, D is TRBD2 (5 bases). Per the germline V gene, CDR1 is SGHRS and CDR2 is YFSETQ. There are 15 residues in the CDR3. The V gene lost 4 bases and the J gene lost 6 bases, with 17 bases spanning the gap. The CDR3 loop reads CASSRGATFSNEQFF. The CDR3 bases are TGCGCCAGCAGCCGGGGAGCCACCTTCAGCAATGAGCAGTTCTTC. The variable domain in full, with the rest retrieved from reference TRBV5-1 and TRBJ2-1, is KAGVTQTPRYLIKTRGQQVTLSCSPISGHRSVSWYQQTPGQGLQFLFEYFSETQRNKGNFPGRFSGRQFSNSRSEMNVSTLELGDSALYLCASSRGATFSNEQFFGPGTRLTVL.

This clone was detected only once. J is TRBJ1-4 and V is TRBV19; D may be TRBD1 (5 bases). CDR1 is LNHDA and CDR2 is SQIVND in the germline V gene (reference sequence). This CDR3 is 13 amino acids long. V was trimmed by 4 bases and J by 15 bases, leaving 18 bases between them. The CDR3 DNA follows: TGTGCCAGTAGTAGGCCAGGGAATGCCTATATGTTTTTT. Protein product: CASSRPGNAYMFF.

This chain links TRBV30 with TRBJ2-3; D perhaps matches TRBD2 (6 bases). The germline V gene encodes CDR1 GTSNPN and CDR2 SVGIG (reference sequence). V was pared by 2 bases and J by 0 bases, with 18 bases between. The CDR3 spans 17 residues. Written as DNA, the CDR3 is TGTGCCTGGAGTCCCCCGGGTCGCGCGGGGAGCACAGATACGCAGTATTTT. This gives the protein CAWSPPGRAGSTDTQYF. Looking up the rest from reference TRBV30 and TRBJ2-3 gives the full variable domain: SQTIHQWPATLVQPVGSPLSLECTVEGTSNPNLYWYRQAAGRGLQLLFYSVGIGQISSEVPQNLSASRPQDRQFILSSKKLLLSDSGFYLCAWSPPGRAGSTDTQYFGPGTRLTVL.

About this clone: A read error may account for a junction end that differs from germline. V is TRBV27 and J is TRBJ1-1; D is undetermined. This CDR3 contains 11 residues. Germline V gives CDR1 MNHEY, CDR2 SMNVEV (reference sequence). CDR3 residues: CASSSSRTRHF. The CDR3 bases are TGTGCCAGCAGTTCGTCTCGGACTCGCCACTTT.

On this clone itself: Other DNA variants within this sample encode the same CDR3. CDR3 in amino acids: CASSPTSGGANEQFF. In DNA, the CDR3 is TGTGCCAGCTCACCAACTAGCGGGGGAGCCAATGAGCAGTTCTTC. The gene calls are TRBV18 and TRBJ2-1, with 11 positions matching TRBD2. The CDR3 loop spans 15 amino acids. J gave up 6 bases and V 2 bases, and 3 bases lay outside the gene matches. Germline loops: CDR1 KGHSH, CDR2 LQKENI.

The chain carries TRBV5-1 and TRBJ1-3; D is uncertain. Germline CDR1 is SGHRS and CDR2 is YFSETQ. This CDR3 is built from 12 residues. V lost 4 bases and J 4 bases, leaving 6 bases between the germline ends. The CDR3 is CASSPEGNTIYF. The CDR3 coding sequence is TGCGCCAGCAGCCCGGAGGGAAACACCATATATTTT.

The chain carries TRBV10-3 and TRBJ2-1; D not resolved. Trimming removed 5 bases from V and 6 bases from J, with 5 bases in between. From germline, CDR1 is ENHRY and CDR2 SYGVKD. The CDR3 loop spans 11 amino acids. The CDR3 bases are TGTGCCATCAGTTCCGTCAATGAGCAGTTCTTC. It yields the protein CAISSVNEQFF.

The J gene is TRBJ2-1, the V gene TRBV5-1; 13 positions agree with TRBD2. After removal of 4 bases from V and 8 bases from J, the junction contained 6 bases not matched to a gene. The V gene's germline CDR1 is SGHRS and CDR2 YFSETQ. The CDR3 has 15 residues. The CDR3 DNA reads TGCGCCAGCAGCGCGACTAGCGGGGGGCTGGATGAGCAGTTCTTC. Its translation is CASSATSGGLDEQFF.

This chain connects TRBV5-8 to TRBJ2-5, with D possibly TRBD1 on 6 matching bases. Germline lookup yields CDR1 SGHTS and CDR2 YDEGEE. The V end was cut by 6 bases, the J end by 0 bases, with 15 bases between. The CDR3 runs to 15 residues. CDR3 nucleotide sequence: TGTGCCAGCACCCCAGGGGTCGTCTACCAAGAGACCCAGTACTTC. Its translation: CASTPGVVYQETQYF.

This clone was counted between two and nine times. The chain uses TRBV5-1 and TRBJ2-1, with 7 bases matching TRBD1. V was pared by 5 bases and J by 3 bases, with 2 bases of the junction left unmatched. There are 13 residues in the CDR3. Germline CDR1 SGHRS, CDR2 YFSETQ. The CDR3 DNA reads TGCGCCAGCAGGACAGGGATCTACAATGAGCAGTTCTTC. It yields the protein CASRTGIYNEQFF.

This chain links TRBV5-1 with TRBJ2-2, with D tentatively TRBD2 (5 bases). Germline-derived CDR1 and CDR2 are SGHRS and YFSETQ. Trimming removed 1 base from V and 6 bases from J, with 10 bases in between. The CDR3 is 14 amino acids. Here the CDR3 DNA reads TGCGCCAGCAGCTTGATGGGAGTGTCCGGGGAGCTGTTTTTT. It yields the protein CASSLMGVSGELFF.

This chain joins TRBV28 and TRBJ2-4; 9 nucleotides align to TRBD1. The CDR3 is made up of 14 amino acids. Germline CDR1 MDHEN, CDR2 SYDVKM. V gave up 8 bases and J gave up 3 bases; unmatched junction bases: 5. The CDR3 spells CASRTGVFKNIQYF. The CDR3 bases are TGTGCCAGCCGGACAGGGGTATTCAAAAACATTCAGTACTTC.

Note on this clone: This CDR3 is also generated by other DNA sequences in the sample. V usage is TRBV7-2 and J usage is TRBJ2-3; maybe TRBD1 (6 bases). Trimming cost V 5 bases and J 6 bases, with 15 bases left between them. This CDR3 region has 14 residues. Germline V gene lookup returns CDR1 SGHTA and CDR2 FQGNSA. The CDR3 DNA is TGTGCCAGCAGCCTCACTAGGGACACGGATACGCAGTATTTT. Translating it yields CASSLTRDTDTQYF. Combining the CDR3 with reference TRBV7-2 and TRBJ2-3 gives the whole variable domain GAGVSQSPSNKVTEKGKDVELRCDPISGHTALYWYRQSLGQGLEFLIYFQGNSAPDKSGLPSDRFSAERTGGSVSTLTIQRTQQEDSAVYLCASSLTRDTDTQYFGPGTRLTVL.

CDR3 sequence (DNA): TGTGCCAGCAGCAGACTGGGTTCCTACGAGCAGTACTTC. It translates to CASSRLGSYEQYF. The chain combines TRBV6-5 with TRBJ2-7; D ambiguous. The CDR3 spans 13 residues. The V end was cut by 6 bases, the J end by 1 base, with 10 bases between. Looked up from germline, CDR1 is MNHEY and CDR2 is SVGAGI.

The chain is built from TRBV19 and TRBJ1-5, with a weak D call TRBD1 (5 bases). Germline V gene lookup returns CDR1 LNHDA and CDR2 SQIVND (reference sequence). The CDR3 is 18 residues long. V was shortened by 3 bases and J by 2 bases, with 20 bases between the two germline ends. CDR3 in DNA: TGTGCCAGTAGTATGGGGGGGATAGCCTACAGCGGCAATCAGCCCCAGCATTTT. This codes for CASSMGGIAYSGNQPQHF.

In this sample, this clone turned up once. The V gene is TRBV28, the J gene TRBJ1-1; D is unclear. The CDR3 covers 14 residues. CDR1 is MDHEN, CDR2 SYDVKM, per germline. V lost 6 bases to trimming and J lost 1 base, with 12 bases between them. CDR3 DNA sequence: TGTGCCAGCAGGTTGGGGAGTAGGAACACTGAAGCTTTCTTT. It encodes CASRLGSRNTEAFF. Filled out from reference TRBV28 and TRBJ1-1, the complete variable domain reads DVKVTQSSRYLVKRTGEKVFLECVQDMDHENMFWYRQDPGLGLRLIYFSYDVKMKEKGDIPEGYSVSREKKERFSLILESASTNQTSMYLCASRLGSRNTEAFFGQGTRLTVV.

The CDR3 nucleotides are TGCGCCAGCAGCTTGGACAGGGGATCGGCAGATACGCAGTATTTT. Amino acids: CASSLDRGSADTQYF. V and J are TRBV5-1 and TRBJ2-3; 7 nucleotides match TRBD1. The CDR3 covers 15 residues. V lost 0 bases, J lost 4 bases, and 5 bases stayed unmatched. Per germline, CDR1 SGHRS and CDR2 YFSETQ.